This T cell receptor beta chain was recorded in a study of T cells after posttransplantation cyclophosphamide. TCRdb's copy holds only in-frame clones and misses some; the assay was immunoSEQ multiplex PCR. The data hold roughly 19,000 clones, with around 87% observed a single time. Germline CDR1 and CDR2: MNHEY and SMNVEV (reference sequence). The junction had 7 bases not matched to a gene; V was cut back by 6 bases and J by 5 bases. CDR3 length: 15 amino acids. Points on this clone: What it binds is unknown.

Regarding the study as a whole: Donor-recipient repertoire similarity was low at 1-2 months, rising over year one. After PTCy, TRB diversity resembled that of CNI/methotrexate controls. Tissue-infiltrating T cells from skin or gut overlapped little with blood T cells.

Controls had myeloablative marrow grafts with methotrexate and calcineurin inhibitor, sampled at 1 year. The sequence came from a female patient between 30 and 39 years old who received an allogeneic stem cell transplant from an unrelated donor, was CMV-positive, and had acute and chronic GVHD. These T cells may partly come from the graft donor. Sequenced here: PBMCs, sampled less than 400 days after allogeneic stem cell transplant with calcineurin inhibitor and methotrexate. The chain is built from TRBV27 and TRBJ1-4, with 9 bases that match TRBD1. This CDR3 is CASSRPGTGNEKLFF. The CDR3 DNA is TGTGCCAGCAGCCGCCCCGGGACAGGGAATGAAAAACTGTTTTTT.